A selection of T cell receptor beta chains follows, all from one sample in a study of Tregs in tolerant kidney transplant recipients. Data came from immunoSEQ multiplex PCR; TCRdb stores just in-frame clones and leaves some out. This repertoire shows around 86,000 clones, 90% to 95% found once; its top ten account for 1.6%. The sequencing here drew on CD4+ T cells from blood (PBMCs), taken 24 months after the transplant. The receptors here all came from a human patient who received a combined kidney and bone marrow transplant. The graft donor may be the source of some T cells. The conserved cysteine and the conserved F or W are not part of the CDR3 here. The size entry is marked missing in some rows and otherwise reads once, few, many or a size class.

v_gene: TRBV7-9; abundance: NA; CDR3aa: ASSLNPPATNEKLF
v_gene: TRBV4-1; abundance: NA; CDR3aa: ASSQVELQETQY
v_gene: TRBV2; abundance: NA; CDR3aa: ASSNGQGGYEQY
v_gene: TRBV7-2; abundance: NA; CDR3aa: ASSLDRNGYT
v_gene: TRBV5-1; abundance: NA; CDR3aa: ASSRLSSSGVPYEQY
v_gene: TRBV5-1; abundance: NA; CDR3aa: ASSLGLAGFYEQF
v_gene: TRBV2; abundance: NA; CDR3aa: ASSLQMNTEAF
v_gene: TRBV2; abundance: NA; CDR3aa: ASHRTGTGELF
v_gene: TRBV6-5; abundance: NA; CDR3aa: ASSYLVAGFANTQY
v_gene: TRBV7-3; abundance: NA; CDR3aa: ASRSGHPMAEQF
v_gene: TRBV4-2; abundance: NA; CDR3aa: ASSQGGWPYEQY
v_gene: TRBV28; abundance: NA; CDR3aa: ASSFTHRGSTEAF
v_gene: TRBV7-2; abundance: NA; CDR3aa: ASSFGLAESTDTQY
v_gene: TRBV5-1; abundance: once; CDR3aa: ASSLQLAGAEQY
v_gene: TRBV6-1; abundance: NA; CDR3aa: ASSKDHGEQY
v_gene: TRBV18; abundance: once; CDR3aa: ASSPGQREGINEQF
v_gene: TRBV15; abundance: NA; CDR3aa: ATSRVPRNTEAF